The 4 T cell receptor beta chains presented below share a single source sample, sequenced in a study of shared clonotypes between healthy human individuals. Here immunoSEQ multiplex PCR was the method, and the copy in TCRdb shows in-frame clones only, minus some. The sample yields 2,500,000 or so clones, 92% seen once. Sample: naive CD4+ T cells from PBMCs. Subset here: CD45RA+ positively selected. The receptors stem from a young man in good health. Some clones in this sample may be carry-over from other donors' samples.

This clone has only one observation. V gene TRBV7-2 combines with J gene TRBJ1-2, with 8 nucleotides matching TRBD1. V lost 5 bases, J lost 4 bases, and 6 bases stayed unmatched. The CDR3 has 14 residues. Germline loops: CDR1 SGHTA, CDR2 FQGNSA. The CDR3 nucleotides are TGTGCCAGCAGCCCAGGGGGCCAACCCTATGGCTACACCTTC. Protein sequence: CASSPGGQPYGYTF.

The chain has TRBV5-4 and TRBJ2-1; D is unresolved. Per the germline V gene, CDR1 is SGHNT and CDR2 is YYREEE (reference sequence). Deletions cut 0 bases from V and 4 bases from J, with 8 bases between. The CDR3 contains 14 residues. Here the CDR3 reads CASSLGQEYNEQFF. CDR3 sequence (DNA): TGTGCCAGCAGCTTGGGGCAGGAGTACAATGAGCAGTTCTTC.

The V and J genes are TRBV27 and TRBJ2-3; TRBD2 agrees at 11 bases. Germline loops: CDR1 MNHEY, CDR2 SMNVEV (reference sequence). The CDR3 is made up of 14 amino acids. CDR3 loop: CASGTSGFTDTQYF. Here the CDR3 DNA reads TGTGCTAGCGGGACTAGCGGATTCACAGATACGCAGTATTTT.

V usage is TRBV20-1 and J usage is TRBJ1-1; D is possibly TRBD1 (5 bases). Germline CDR1 is DFQATT and CDR2 is SNEGSKA (reference sequence). The CDR3 has 11 amino acids. The CDR3 sequence: CRAQGGTEAFF. CDR3 nucleotides: TGCAGGGCCCAGGGCGGCACTGAAGCTTTCTTT.